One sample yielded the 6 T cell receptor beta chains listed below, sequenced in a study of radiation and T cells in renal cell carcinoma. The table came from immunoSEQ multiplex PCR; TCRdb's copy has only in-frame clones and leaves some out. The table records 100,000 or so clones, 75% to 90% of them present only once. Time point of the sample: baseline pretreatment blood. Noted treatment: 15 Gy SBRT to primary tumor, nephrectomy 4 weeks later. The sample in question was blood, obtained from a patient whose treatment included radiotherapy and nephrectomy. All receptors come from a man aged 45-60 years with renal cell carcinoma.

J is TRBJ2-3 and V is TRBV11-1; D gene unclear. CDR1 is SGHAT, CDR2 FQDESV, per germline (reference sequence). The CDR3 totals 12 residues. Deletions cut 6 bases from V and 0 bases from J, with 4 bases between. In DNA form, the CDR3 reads TGTGCCAGCAGTTTCAGCACAGATACGCAGTATTTT. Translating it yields CASSFSTDTQYF.

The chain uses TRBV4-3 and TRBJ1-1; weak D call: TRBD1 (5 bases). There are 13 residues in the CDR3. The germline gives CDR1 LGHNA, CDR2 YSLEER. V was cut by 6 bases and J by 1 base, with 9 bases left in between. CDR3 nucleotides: TGCGCCAGCAGTCGGACAAAGAACACTGAAGCTTTCTTT. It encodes CASSRTKNTEAFF.

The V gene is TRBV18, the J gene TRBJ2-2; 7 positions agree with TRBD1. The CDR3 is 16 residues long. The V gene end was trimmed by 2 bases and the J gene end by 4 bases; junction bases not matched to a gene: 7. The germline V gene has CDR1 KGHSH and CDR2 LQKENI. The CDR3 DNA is TGTGCCAGCTCACCAAATCGTAACAGGGGCACCGGGGAGCTGTTTTTT. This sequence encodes CASSPNRNRGTGELFF.

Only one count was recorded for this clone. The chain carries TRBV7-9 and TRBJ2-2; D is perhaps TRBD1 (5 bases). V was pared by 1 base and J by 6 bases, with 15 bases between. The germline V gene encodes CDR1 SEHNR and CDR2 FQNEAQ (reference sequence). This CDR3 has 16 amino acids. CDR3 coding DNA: TGTGCCAGCAGCTTAGACTGGACACCGGACGCCGGGGAGCTGTTTTTT. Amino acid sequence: CASSLDWTPDAGELFF.

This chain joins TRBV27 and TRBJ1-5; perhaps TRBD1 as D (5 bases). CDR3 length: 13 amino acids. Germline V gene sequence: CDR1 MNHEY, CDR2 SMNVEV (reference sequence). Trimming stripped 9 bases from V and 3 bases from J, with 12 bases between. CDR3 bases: TGTGCCAGGCTAGGACACTCCAATCAGCCCCAGCATTTT. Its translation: CARLGHSNQPQHF.

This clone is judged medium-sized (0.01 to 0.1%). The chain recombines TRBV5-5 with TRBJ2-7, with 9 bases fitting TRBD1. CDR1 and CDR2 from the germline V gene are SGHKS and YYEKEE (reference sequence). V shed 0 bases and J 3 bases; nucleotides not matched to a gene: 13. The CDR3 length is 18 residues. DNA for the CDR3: TGTGCCAGCAGCTTGGTCGGGACAGGGTCCTATAACTTCTACGAGCAGTACTTC. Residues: CASSLVGTGSYNFYEQYF.